This T cell receptor beta chain was sequenced in a study of blood T cell repertoires in COVID-19. Overall study context: PBMCs, B-cell-depleted T cells, or T cells provided the cDNA or gDNA that made up the material.

The CDR3 length is 14 residues. CDR1 and CDR2 (germline): SSHAT, FNYEAQ (reference sequence). With 4 bases clipped from V and 4 bases from J, the junction kept 6 bases outside the gene matches. Original handling: Amplification of reference gene primers provided the estimated nucleated cell counts. The method was immunoSEQ multiplex PCR; TCRdb's version includes in-frame clones alone and lacks a portion of them. The D gene and trimming were derived from the DNA, and the V and J assignments and clone size from that table. This sample has 140,000 or so clones; 76% occur once, and the top ten carry 4.2%.

J is TRBJ2-5 and V is TRBV7-7; 7 bases are a match to TRBD2. The clonotype originates from a man in his sixties with acute or convalescent COVID-19. Material: peripheral blood. The CDR3 sequence is CASSSRGGGETQYF. The CDR3 region has the DNA TGTGCCAGCAGCTCCCGCGGGGGAGGAGAGACCCAGTACTTC.